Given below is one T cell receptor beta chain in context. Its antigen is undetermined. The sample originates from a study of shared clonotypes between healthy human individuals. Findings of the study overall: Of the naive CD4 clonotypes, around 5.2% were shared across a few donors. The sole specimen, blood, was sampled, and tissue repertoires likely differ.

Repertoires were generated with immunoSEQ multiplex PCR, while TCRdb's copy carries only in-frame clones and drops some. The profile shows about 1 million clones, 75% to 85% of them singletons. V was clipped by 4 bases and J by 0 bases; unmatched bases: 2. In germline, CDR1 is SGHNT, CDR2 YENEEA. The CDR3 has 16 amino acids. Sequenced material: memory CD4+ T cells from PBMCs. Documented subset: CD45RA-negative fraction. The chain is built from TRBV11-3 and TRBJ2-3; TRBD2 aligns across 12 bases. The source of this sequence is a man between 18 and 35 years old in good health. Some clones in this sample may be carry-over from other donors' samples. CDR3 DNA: TGTGCCAGCAGCTCAGGACTAGCGGGGAGCACAGATACGCAGTATTTT. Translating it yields CASSSGLAGSTDTQYF.